The 14 T cell receptor beta chains given below trace back to one sample, sequenced in a study of patients and donors after allogeneic stem cell transplantation. TCRdb re-called the RT-PCR reads through MiXCR, storing one row per CDR3 protein. The table records roughly 960,000 distinct CDR3 sequences, around 17% of them present only once. The specimen was blood, either unsorted or a sorted T cell fraction (not recorded which). The receptors stem from a human donor who was either an allogeneic HSCT recipient or a stem cell or donor lymphocyte infusion donor (not recorded which). It is not recorded whose cells these are; they may come from a transplant donor.

This clonotype was recorded at least ten times. V is TRBV12-3 or TRBV12-4 and J is TRBJ1-2, with D tentatively TRBD1 (6 bases). Trimming shortened V by 7 bases and J by 2 bases, and 17 bases separated the two germline ends. The CDR3 contains 15 residues. The CDR3 protein is CASKNSDSSNYGYTF. The CDR3 nucleotides are TGTGCCAGCAAGAACTCGGACAGTTCAAACTATGGCTACACCTTC.

This clonotype was detected a few times. The CDR3 protein is CASSQGYWGMNTEAFF. The CDR3 DNA follows: TGCGCCAGCAGCCAGGGGTATTGGGGGATGAACACTGAAGCTTTCTTT. The chain combines TRBV4-3 with TRBJ1-1; D might be TRBD1 (5 bases). This CDR3 is 16 amino acids long. V lost 3 bases and J 0 bases, leaving 14 bases between the germline ends. Germline-derived CDR1 and CDR2 are LGHNA and YSLEER.

This clonotype was seen a few times. V is TRBV30 and J is TRBJ2-7; TRBD1 agrees at 7 bases. The length of the CDR3 is 14 residues. The germline gives CDR1 GTSNPN, CDR2 SVGIG (reference sequence). J lost 2 bases, V lost 0 bases, and 4 bases had no gene match. The CDR3 is CAWSVGDRAYEQYF. The CDR3 region has the DNA TGTGCCTGGAGTGTTGGAGACAGGGCCTACGAGCAGTACTTC.

The CDR3 sequence is CASNPLQGHEQYF. In nucleotides, the CDR3 is TGTGCCAGCAACCCCCTACAGGGCCACGAGCAGTACTTC. V and J are TRBV28 and TRBJ2-7, with TRBD1 as a possible D gene (6 bases). Deletions cut 7 bases from V and 5 bases from J, with 15 bases between. CDR1 is MDHEN and CDR2 is SYDVKM in the germline V gene. The CDR3 sequence is 13 residues long.

This chain links TRBV5-6 with TRBJ2-1, with D perhaps matching TRBD2 (5 bases). Germline lookup yields CDR1 SGHDT and CDR2 YYEEEE. The V and J ends lost 1 base and 1 base respectively, with 15 bases between them. CDR3 size: 17 residues. The CDR3: CASSLRALAWSYNEQFF. Here the CDR3 DNA reads TGTGCCAGCAGCTTGCGGGCCTTAGCGTGGTCCTACAATGAGCAGTTCTTC.

There are a few counts of this clonotype. V is TRBV21-1 and J is TRBJ1-1; TRBD1, the table's D call, lacks a check against the DNA. TRBV21-1 is a pseudogene locus. The CDR3 sequence is 18 residues long. The CDR3 nucleotides read TGTGCCAGCAGCAAAGCCCGCCGGCCCCAAGGGAGAAACACTGAAGCTTTCTTT. This translates into CASSKARRPQGRNTEAFF.

This clonotype turned up a few times. The chain joins TRBV5-1 to TRBJ2-6, with D maybe TRBD2 (5 bases). Germline CDR1 is SGHRS and CDR2 is YFSETQ. This CDR3 is built from 16 residues. V was pared by 2 bases and J by 0 bases, with 9 bases between. The CDR3 is CASSFTGSSGANVLTF. As DNA, the CDR3 is TGCGCCAGCAGCTTTACGGGGTCCTCTGGGGCCAACGTCCTGACTTTC.

This clonotype was counted ten times or more. The V call is TRBV7-9, the J call TRBJ1-1, with 8 bases identical to TRBD1. The V gene's germline CDR1 is SEHNR and CDR2 FQNEAQ (reference sequence). The trim removed 1 base at V and 11 bases at J, leaving 3 bases unmatched. The CDR3 is made up of 12 amino acids. CDR3 region: CASSLGGTGAFF. The CDR3 nucleotides read TGTGCCAGCAGCTTAGGGGGGACAGGCGCTTTCTTT.

DNA of the CDR3: TGCAGTGCTAGAGATTACGGCAGTGGCTACGAGCAGTACTTC. It yields the protein CSARDYGSGYEQYF. The rearrangement links TRBV20-1 to TRBJ2-7; D unclear. Germline V gene data show CDR1 as DFQATT and CDR2 as SNEGSKA (reference sequence). V gave up 0 bases and J gave up 3 bases, with 12 bases separating them. The CDR3 length is 14 residues.

The rearrangement links TRBV27 to TRBJ2-4; no firm D call. In germline, CDR1 is MNHEY, CDR2 SMNVEV (reference sequence). The CDR3 consists of 16 residues. Trimming removed 3 bases from V and 2 bases from J, with 14 bases in between. DNA for the CDR3: TGTGCCAGCAGTTTTTCAGTAGCAGGCCCCAAAAACATTCAGTACTTC. This gives the protein CASSFSVAGPKNIQYF.

This clonotype was counted only a few times. The rearrangement links TRBV11-2 to TRBJ1-2, with TRBD1 identical over 7 bases. Germline values: CDR1 SGHAT, CDR2 FQNNGV. V lost 5 bases and J lost 6; bases outside the gene matches: 21. The CDR3 spans 18 residues. In nucleotides, the CDR3 is TGTGCCAGCAGCACCTTGGACAGCTATCTGCCCCAGGGGGATGGCTACACCTTC. Residues: CASSTLDSYLPQGDGYTF.

At least ten counts were recorded for this clonotype. The CDR3 protein is CASRGQGGNEQYF. CDR3 bases: TGTGCCAGCAGAGGACAGGGGGGAAACGAGCAGTACTTC. The chain joins TRBV12-3 or TRBV12-4 to TRBJ2-7, with TRBD1 identical over 10 bases. Losses at the gene ends were 6 bases for V and 5 bases for J; bases not matched to a gene: 4. CDR3 length equals 13 residues.

The chain employs TRBV5-1 and TRBJ2-1; 8 positions match TRBD2. CDR3 length equals 16 residues. The junction had 11 bases not matched to a gene; V was cut back by 2 bases and J by 7 bases. Germline V gives CDR1 SGHRS, CDR2 YFSETQ. The CDR3 bases are TGCGCCAGCAGCTTTTCGAGCGGGGGCCCGGGAAATGAGCAGTTCTTC. Amino acid sequence: CASSFSSGGPGNEQFF.

This clonotype was counted between two and nine times. The chain has TRBV7-2 and TRBJ2-7; D call uncertain. V gave up 3 bases and J gave up 3 bases, with 6 bases separating them. The V gene's germline CDR1 is SGHTA and CDR2 FQGNSA. The CDR3 contains 12 residues. The CDR3 sequence: CASSFTLYEQYF. For the CDR3, the DNA is TGTGCCAGCAGCTTTACTCTCTACGAGCAGTACTTC. Full variable domain (outside the CDR3, taken from reference TRBV7-2 and TRBJ2-7): GAGVSQSPSNKVTEKGKDVELRCDPISGHTALYWYRQSLGQGLEFLIYFQGNSAPDKSGLPSDRFSAERTGGSVSTLTIQRTQQEDSAVYLCASSFTLYEQYFGPGTRLTVT.